This T cell receptor beta chain was observed in a study of T cells after yellow fever vaccination. Study-level points and caveats: Most clones from primary vaccination resurfaced after the booster (about 95% CD4, over 75% CD8). Abundant clonotypes from the bulk population could have been carried over as contaminants into FACS-sorted repertoires. Few clonotypes appeared in both CD4 and CD8 compartments.

TCRdb reprocessed the 5' RACE reads with MiXCR, giving one entry per CDR3 protein. The table shows about 360,000 distinct CDR3 sequences, with around 6.4% occurring only once. On this clonotype: Its antigen is not identified.

Trimming left V 2 bases short and J 4 bases short, with 12 bases between. The CDR3 consists of 13 residues. The germline gives CDR1 DFQATT, CDR2 SNEGSKA (reference sequence). Material: PBMCs, obtained 5 days after the yellow fever booster vaccination. The receptor was derived from a young man who received the YFV17D yellow fever vaccine. The chain recombines TRBV20-1 with TRBJ2-7; D is undetermined. CDR3 region: CSARSHTIYEQYF. In DNA form, the CDR3 reads TGCAGTGCTAGATCCCACACAATTTACGAGCAGTACTTC.